What follows describes a single TCR beta chain. As yet, its antigen is unknown. Treatment specified: approximately nine-day PBMC culture with coronavirus spike peptide pools or control peptides (ViraFEST assay). The collection of CD4+ T cells from the unexposed donor took place before the COVID-19 pandemic (2011-2018). The sample belongs to a study of vaccination and CD4 T cells after COVID-19. The CDR3 spans 16 residues. V lost 3 bases and J lost 1, with 14 bases in between. The V gene's germline CDR1 is KGHDR and CDR2 SFDVKD. Sequencing of cultured CD4+ T cell DNA used the Oncomine TCR Beta short-read assay. A single record per CDR3 protein comes from TCRdb applying MiXCR to the PCR reads. The sample has some 6,000 distinct CDR3 sequences; approximately 52% are singletons.

Sequencing was done on a sample of CD4+ T cells from blood, cultured in vitro. This TCR was recovered from a human donor in good health. The chain recombines TRBV24-1 with TRBJ2-5; D is ambiguous. In DNA, the CDR3 is TGTGCCACCAGTGATCCCACGGAGAGGATCCAAGAGACCCAGTACTTC. This codes for CATSDPTERIQETQYF.